This TCR beta chain was sequenced during a study of cytomegalovirus exposure and HLA in healthy donors. Study observations and caveats: Trimming of TCR beta V- and J-genes showed a link, identified in a later analysis, to a missense DCLRE1C variant.

CDR3 length: 15 amino acids. The V gene's germline CDR1 is LGHNA and CDR2 YSLEER. Trimming pared 6 bases from V and 5 bases from J, leaving 16 bases between. About this clone: Its matching antigen is unknown.

A multiplex PCR was run with 60 Vbeta primers and 13 Jbeta primers. Clones were sequenced by immunoSEQ multiplex PCR, and TCRdb holds only the in-frame ones, with some missing. The table has about 100,000 clones, approximately 85% seen once. The sequence was obtained from a man younger than 45 in good health and CMV-seronegative. The sequenced material came from PBMCs. This chain joins TRBV4-3 and TRBJ2-2, with a possible D match to TRBD2 (5 bases). In nucleotides, the CDR3 is TGCGCCAGCAGTCTCGGAACTAGTCGGACCGGGGAGCTGTTTTTT. This gives the protein CASSLGTSRTGELFF.